What follows describes a single T cell receptor beta chain. The antigen is unknown. Blood was sampled at baseline, cycle 4 day 1, and cycle 7 day 1. Trimming took 2 bases from V and 0 from J; bases not matched to a gene: 5. Germline V lookup: CDR1 SGHRS, CDR2 YFSETQ. The length of the CDR3 is 18 residues. TCRdb's copy holds only in-frame clones and misses some; the assay was immunoSEQ multiplex PCR. This sample yields around 60,000 clones, of which roughly 89% are seen a single time; approximately 2.8% belongs to the top ten. This record belongs to a study of OX40 agonist ivuxolimab in advanced cancers. Notes on the study in general: The mean number of expanded clones was higher in CD8+ T cells than in CD4+. Certain nonresponders likewise exhibited a low normalized T-cell clonal expansion.

The chain carries TRBV5-1 and TRBJ2-7; 16 nucleotides match TRBD2. The source was CD4+ or CD8+ T cells sorted from blood, collected in a trial of the OX40 agonist ivuxolimab. This TCR was sampled from an adult with an advanced solid tumor such as melanoma, head and neck, liver or kidney cancer. CDR3 in amino acids: CASSFGTSGRGSSYEQYF. The CDR3 bases are TGCGCCAGCAGCTTTGGGACTAGCGGGAGGGGAAGCTCCTACGAGCAGTACTTC. Combining the CDR3 with reference TRBV5-1 and TRBJ2-7 gives the whole variable domain KAGVTQTPRYLIKTRGQQVTLSCSPISGHRSVSWYQQTPGQGLQFLFEYFSETQRNKGNFPGRFSGRQFSNSRSEMNVSTLELGDSALYLCASSFGTSGRGSSYEQYFGPGTRLTVT.